This T cell receptor (beta chain) was documented in a study of cytomegalovirus exposure and HLA in healthy donors. Study-level findings and limits: In terms of immune exposure information, only CMV serostatus was available.

The CDR3 consists of 14 residues. V gave up 0 bases and J gave up 4 bases, with 9 bases separating them. Germline CDR1 and CDR2: LGHNA and YSLEER. The primer mix had 60 Vbeta and 13 Jbeta primers. TCRdb keeps only in-frame clones here, not all; method: immunoSEQ multiplex PCR. The sample has around 150,000 clones; approximately 62% are singletons. For this donor, CMV serostatus was not recorded. About this clone itself: Its specificity is not known.

The chain has TRBV4-3 and TRBJ1-2; D gene ambiguous. The sequence derives from a human donor in good health. The specimen was PBMCs. The CDR3 loop is CASSQEGEAYGYTF. The CDR3 coding sequence is TGCGCCAGCAGCCAAGAGGGAGAAGCCTATGGCTACACCTTC.